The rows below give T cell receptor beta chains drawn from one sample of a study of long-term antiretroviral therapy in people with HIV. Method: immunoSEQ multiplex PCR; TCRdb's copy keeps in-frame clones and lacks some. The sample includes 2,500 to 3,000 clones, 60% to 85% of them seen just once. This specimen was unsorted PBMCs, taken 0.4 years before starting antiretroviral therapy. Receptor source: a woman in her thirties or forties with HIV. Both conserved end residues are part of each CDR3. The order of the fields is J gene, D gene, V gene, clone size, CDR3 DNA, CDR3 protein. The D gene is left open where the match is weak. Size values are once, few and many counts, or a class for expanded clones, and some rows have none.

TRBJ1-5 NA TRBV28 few TGTGCCAGCAGTTTACCAGGGGTGGCTCAGCCCCAGCATTTT CASSLPGVAQPQHF
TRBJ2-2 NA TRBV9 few TGTGCCAGCGGCCCAAGCACAGACACCGGGGAGCTGTTTTTT CASGPSTDTGELFF
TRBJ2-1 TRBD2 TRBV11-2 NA TGTGCCAGCAGCTTCGGCGGGAGTCAAGGTGAGCAGTTCTTC CASSFGGSQGEQFF
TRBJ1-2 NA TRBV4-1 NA TGCGCCAGCAGCCAAGTCGCGGGGGTCCTAGGCTACACCTTC CASSQVAGVLGYTF
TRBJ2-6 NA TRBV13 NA TGTGCCAGCAGCTTAGTACGCCTCCCCGGGGCCAACGTCCTGACTTTC CASSLVRLPGANVLTF
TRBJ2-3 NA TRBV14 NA TGTGCCAGCAGCCAAGATGCGGGACGGACAGATACGCAGTATTTT CASSQDAGRTDTQYF
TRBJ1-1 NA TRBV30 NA TGTGCCTGGAGTAGGGAAAGGACTGAAGCTTTCTTT CAWSRERTEAFF
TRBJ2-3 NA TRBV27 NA TGTGCCAGCAGTTTTCGGCGCGATGTCACAGATACGCAGTATTTT CASSFRRDVTDTQYF
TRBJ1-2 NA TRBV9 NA TGTGCCAGCAGCTCCACCCCAGCCCCTGGAAATGGCTACACCTTC CASSSTPAPGNGYTF
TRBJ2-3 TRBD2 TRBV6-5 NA TGTGCCAGCGGGACTAGCGGGAGTTTAGATACGCAGTATTTT CASGTSGSLDTQYF
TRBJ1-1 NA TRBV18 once TGTGCCAGCTCACCCCGACCAGGAAAAAACACTGAAGCTTTCTTT CASSPRPGKNTEAFF
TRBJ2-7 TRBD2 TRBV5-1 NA TGCGCCAGCAGCTTGGGGGGTAGCGGGGCCTACGAGCAGTACTTC CASSLGGSGAYEQYF
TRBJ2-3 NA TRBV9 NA TGTGCCAGCAGCGTAGCGACGGGAAAAACAGATACGCAGTATTTT CASSVATGKTDTQYF
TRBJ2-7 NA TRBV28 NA TGTGCCAGCAGTTTAGGGCCAGAGTACGAGCAGTACTTC CASSLGPEYEQYF
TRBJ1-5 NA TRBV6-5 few TGTGCCAGCAGTTACAGTAGCGGGTTATCTCAGCCCCAGCATTTT CASSYSSGLSQPQHF
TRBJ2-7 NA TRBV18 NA TGTGCCAGCTCACGGGAAGTTCGGGCCTACGAGCAGTACTTC CASSREVRAYEQYF
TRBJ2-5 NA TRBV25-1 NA TGTGCCAGCAGTGAATGGGCAGGGAGTGAGACCCAGTACTTC CASSEWAGSETQYF
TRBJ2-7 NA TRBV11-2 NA TGTGCCAGCAGCCGCATGAAAGGGATACGGGGCTACGAGCAGTACTTC CASSRMKGIRGYEQYF
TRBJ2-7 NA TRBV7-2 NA TGTGCCAGCAGCTTAGAATCCGGGAGCTACGAGCAGTACTTC CASSLESGSYEQYF
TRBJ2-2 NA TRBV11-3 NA TGTGCCAGCAGCTTATTGAACACCGGGGAGCTGTTTTTT CASSLLNTGELFF
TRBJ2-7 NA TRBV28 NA TGTGCCAGCCGGAACCGGGAAGTCAACGAGCAGTACTTC CASRNREVNEQYF
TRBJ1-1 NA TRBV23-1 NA TGCGCCAGCAGTCAATCGGATAGTGGAAGAGGGAACACTGAAGCTTTCTTT CASSQSDSGRGNTEAFF
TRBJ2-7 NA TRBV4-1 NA TGCGCCAGCAGCCAAGATAGGGGCAGGGGTTACGAGCAGTACTTC CASSQDRGRGYEQYF
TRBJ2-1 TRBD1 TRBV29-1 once TGCAGCGTGGCCTCCGGGACAGGGGGATACAATGAGCAGTTCTTC CSVASGTGGYNEQFF
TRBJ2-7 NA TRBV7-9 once TGTGCCAGCAGCTTAGAAGGCTATCGAACAGAACCCTCCTACGAGCAGTACTTC CASSLEGYRTEPSYEQYF
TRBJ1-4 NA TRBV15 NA TGTGCCACCAGCAGAGAATTGTTGACAACTAATGAAAAACTGTTTTTT CATSRELLTTNEKLFF
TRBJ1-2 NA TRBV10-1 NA TGCGCCAGCAGTGCAGGGAGAGGCTACACCTTC CASSAGRGYTF
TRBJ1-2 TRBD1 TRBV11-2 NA TGTGCCAGCAGCCCTAGGGGGCACCGTGGTGGCTACACCTTC CASSPRGHRGGYTF
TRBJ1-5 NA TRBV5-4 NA TGTGCCAGCAGCTTGGGGTGGGACCTGAATCAGCCCCAGCATTTT CASSLGWDLNQPQHF
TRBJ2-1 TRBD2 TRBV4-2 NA TGTGCCAGCAGCCAAGTTATAGCGGGAGGGCTGGATGAGCAGTTCTTC CASSQVIAGGLDEQFF
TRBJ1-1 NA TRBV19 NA TGTGCCAGTAGTATATGGGGGGGCGGCACTGAAGCTTTCTTT CASSIWGGGTEAFF
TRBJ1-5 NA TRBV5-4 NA TGTGCCAGCAGCTGGACAGGCAATCAGCCCCAGCATTTT CASSWTGNQPQHF
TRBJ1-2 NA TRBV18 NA TGTGCCAGCTCCCTCGACTACGTGACAGAAACTGGCTACACCTTC CASSLDYVTETGYTF
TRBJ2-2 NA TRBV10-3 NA TGTGCCAGTGCTTCGGGCCCGAACACCGGGGAGCTGTTTTTT CASASGPNTGELFF
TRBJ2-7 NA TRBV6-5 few TGTGCCAGCAGTTCCCCCGGGACTCTCACCTACGAGCAGTACTTC CASSSPGTLTYEQYF
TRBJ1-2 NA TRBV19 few TGTGCCAGTAGTATTCGGGACATAAGACTCTTC CASSIRDIRLF
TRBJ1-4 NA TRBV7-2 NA TGTGCCAGCAGCTTAAGGGTTAATGAAAAACTGTTTTTT CASSLRVNEKLFF
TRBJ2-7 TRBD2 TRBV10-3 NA TGTGCCATCATGTATGCTAGCGGGATGACCTACGAGCAGTACTTC CAIMYASGMTYEQYF
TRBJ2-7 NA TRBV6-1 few TGTGCCAGCAGTGAAGCACCTCCGGAGAGGGGAGGCTACGAGCAGTACTTC CASSEAPPERGGYEQYF
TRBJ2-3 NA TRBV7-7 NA TGTGCCAGCAGCTTTAGTAGCACAGATACGCAGTATTTT CASSFSSTDTQYF